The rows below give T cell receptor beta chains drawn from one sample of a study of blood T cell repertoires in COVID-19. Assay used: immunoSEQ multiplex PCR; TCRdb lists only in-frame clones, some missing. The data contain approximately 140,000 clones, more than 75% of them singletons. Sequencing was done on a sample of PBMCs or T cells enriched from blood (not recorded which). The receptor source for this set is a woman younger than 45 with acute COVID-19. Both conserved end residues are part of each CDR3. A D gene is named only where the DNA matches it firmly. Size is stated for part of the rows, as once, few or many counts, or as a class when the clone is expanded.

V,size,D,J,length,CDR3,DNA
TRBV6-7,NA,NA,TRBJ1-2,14,CASKLDRGPYGYTF,TGTGCCAGCAAACTTGACAGAGGCCCGTATGGCTACACCTTC
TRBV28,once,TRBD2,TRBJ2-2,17,CASSPTTSGLNTGELFF,TGTGCCAGCAGTCCAACGACTAGCGGGCTGAACACCGGGGAGCTGTTTTTT
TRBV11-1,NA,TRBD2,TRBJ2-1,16,CASSLDQAGVFNEQFF,TGTGCCAGCAGCTTAGACCAAGCGGGAGTCTTCAATGAGCAGTTCTTC
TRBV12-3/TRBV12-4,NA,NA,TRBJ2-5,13,CASSGGGRETQYF,TGTGCCAGCAGTGGAGGGGGCAGAGAGACCCAGTACTTC
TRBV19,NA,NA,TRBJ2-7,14,CASSVGLLSYEQYF,TGTGCCAGTAGTGTAGGACTGCTATCCTACGAGCAGTACTTC
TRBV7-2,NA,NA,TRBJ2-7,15,CASSPPPGVTYEQYF,TGTGCCAGCAGCCCCCCCCCGGGGGTCACCTACGAGCAGTACTTC
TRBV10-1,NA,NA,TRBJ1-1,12,CASRRQNTEAFF,TGCGCCAGCAGGAGACAGAACACTGAAGCTTTCTTT
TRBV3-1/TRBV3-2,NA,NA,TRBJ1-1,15,CASSQVISGDAEAFF,TGTGCCAGCAGCCAAGTTATATCAGGGGATGCTGAAGCTTTCTTT
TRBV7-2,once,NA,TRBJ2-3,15,CASSLLALITDTQYF,TGTGCCAGCAGCTTACTAGCGTTGATTACAGATACGCAGTATTTT
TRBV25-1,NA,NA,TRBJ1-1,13,CASSELANTEAFF,TGTGCCAGCAGTGAACTGGCGAACACTGAAGCTTTCTTT
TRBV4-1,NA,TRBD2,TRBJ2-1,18,CASSQRTVTSGTYNEQFF,TGCGCCAGCAGCCAACGTACCGTAACTAGCGGGACCTACAATGAGCAGTTCTTC
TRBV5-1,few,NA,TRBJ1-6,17,CASSLDFGGTYNSPLHF,TGCGCCAGCAGCTTGGATTTTGGGGGGACCTATAATTCACCCCTCCACTTT
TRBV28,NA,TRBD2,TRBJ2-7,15,CASSVLAGVTYEQYF,TGTGCCAGCAGTGTACTAGCGGGAGTCACCTACGAGCAGTACTTC
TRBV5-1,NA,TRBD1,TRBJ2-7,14,CASSLAAGGNEQYF,TGCGCCAGCAGCTTGGCCGCAGGGGGAAACGAGCAGTACTTC